One T cell receptor beta chain is described in this entry. These data belong to a study of blood T cell repertoires in COVID-19. Whole-study context: Acute and convalescent COVID-19 samples came from the United States, Italy and Spain. The cDNA or gDNA used as material had been derived from T cells, B-cell-depleted T cells, or PBMCs.

Unmatched junction bases numbered 11, after V lost 0 bases and J lost 17 bases. The germline V gene encodes CDR1 LGHNA and CDR2 YSLEER. The CDR3 totals 14 residues. Original handling: Cell counts per sample came from amplifying reference gene primers. Produced via immunoSEQ multiplex PCR; TCRdb's table is partial and in-frame only. V and J calls and clone size are copied from that table; D and trimming were computed from the DNA. This sample carries about 67,000 clones, roughly 73% of them seen once, and the ten largest clones take 5% to 7.5%. The material sequenced was peripheral blood. The receptor was isolated from a woman aged 55-70 years with acute or convalescent COVID-19. The gene calls are TRBV4-3 and TRBJ1-4; 8 bases map to TRBD1. The CDR3 region has the DNA TGCGCCAGCAGCCAAGATCGGTGGCAGGGGGCCAATTTTTTT. This gives the protein CASSQDRWQGANFF.